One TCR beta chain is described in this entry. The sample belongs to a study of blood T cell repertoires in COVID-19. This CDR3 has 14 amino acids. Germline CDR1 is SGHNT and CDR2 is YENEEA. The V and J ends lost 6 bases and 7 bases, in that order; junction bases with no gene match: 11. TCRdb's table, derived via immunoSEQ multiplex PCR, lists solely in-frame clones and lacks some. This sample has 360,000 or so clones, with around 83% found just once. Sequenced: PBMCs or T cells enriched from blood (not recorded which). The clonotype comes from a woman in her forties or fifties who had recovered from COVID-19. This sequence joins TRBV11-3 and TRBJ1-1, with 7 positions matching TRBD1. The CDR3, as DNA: TGTGCCAGCAGGCTGAACAGGGGCTACGGTGAAGCTTTCTTT. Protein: CASRLNRGYGEAFF.